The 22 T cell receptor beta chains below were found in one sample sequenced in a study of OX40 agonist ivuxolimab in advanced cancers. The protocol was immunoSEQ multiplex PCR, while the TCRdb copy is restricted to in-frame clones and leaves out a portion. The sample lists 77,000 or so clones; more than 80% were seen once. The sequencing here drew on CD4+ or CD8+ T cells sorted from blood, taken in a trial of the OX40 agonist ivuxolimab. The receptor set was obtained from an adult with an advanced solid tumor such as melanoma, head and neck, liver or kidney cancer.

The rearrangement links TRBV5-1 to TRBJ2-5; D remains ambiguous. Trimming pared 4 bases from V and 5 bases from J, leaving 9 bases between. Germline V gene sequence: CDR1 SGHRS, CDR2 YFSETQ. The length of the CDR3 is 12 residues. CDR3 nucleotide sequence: TGCGCCAGCAGCCAGGACGTCGAGACCCAGTACTTC. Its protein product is CASSQDVETQYF. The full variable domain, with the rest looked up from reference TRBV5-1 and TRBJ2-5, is KAGVTQTPRYLIKTRGQQVTLSCSPISGHRSVSWYQQTPGQGLQFLFEYFSETQRNKGNFPGRFSGRQFSNSRSEMNVSTLELGDSALYLCASSQDVETQYFGPGTRLLVL.

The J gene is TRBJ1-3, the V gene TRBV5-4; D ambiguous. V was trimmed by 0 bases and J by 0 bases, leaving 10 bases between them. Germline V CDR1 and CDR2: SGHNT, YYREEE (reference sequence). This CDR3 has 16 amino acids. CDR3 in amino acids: CASSLGTQVSGNTIYF. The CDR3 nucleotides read TGTGCCAGCAGCTTGGGCACCCAGGTCTCTGGAAACACCATATATTTT. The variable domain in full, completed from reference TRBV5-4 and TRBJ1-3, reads ETGVTQSPTHLIKTRGQQVTLRCSSQSGHNTVSWYQQALGQGPQFIFQYYREEENGRGNFPPRFSGLQFPNYSSELNVNALELDDSALYLCASSLGTQVSGNTIYFGEGSWLTVV.

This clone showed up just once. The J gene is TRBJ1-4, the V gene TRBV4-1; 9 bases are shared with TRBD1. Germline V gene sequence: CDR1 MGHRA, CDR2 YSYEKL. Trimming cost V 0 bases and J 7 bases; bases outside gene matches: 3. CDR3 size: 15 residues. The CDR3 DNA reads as TGCGCCAGCAGCCAAGACGGGACAGGGAGTGAAAAACTGTTTTTT. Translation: CASSQDGTGSEKLFF.

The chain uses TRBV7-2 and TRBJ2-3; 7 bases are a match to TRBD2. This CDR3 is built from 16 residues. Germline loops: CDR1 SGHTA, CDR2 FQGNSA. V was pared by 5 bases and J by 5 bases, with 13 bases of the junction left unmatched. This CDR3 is CASSTRLAQWVDTQYF. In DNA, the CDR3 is TGTGCCAGCAGCACTCGACTAGCCCAATGGGTAGATACGCAGTATTTT.

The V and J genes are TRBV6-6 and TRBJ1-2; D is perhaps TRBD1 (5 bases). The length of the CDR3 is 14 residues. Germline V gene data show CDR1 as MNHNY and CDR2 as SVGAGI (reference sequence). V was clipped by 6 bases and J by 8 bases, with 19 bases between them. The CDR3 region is CASSSTTLTDGYTF. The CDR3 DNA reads TGTGCCAGCAGCTCCACCACACTGACAGACGGCTACACCTTC.

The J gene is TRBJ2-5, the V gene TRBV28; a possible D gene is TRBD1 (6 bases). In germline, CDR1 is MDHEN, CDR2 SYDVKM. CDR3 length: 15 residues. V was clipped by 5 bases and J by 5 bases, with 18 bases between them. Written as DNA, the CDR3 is TGTGCCAGCAGTATGATCAAGGGGGTAATGGAGACCCAGTACTTC. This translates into CASSMIKGVMETQYF.

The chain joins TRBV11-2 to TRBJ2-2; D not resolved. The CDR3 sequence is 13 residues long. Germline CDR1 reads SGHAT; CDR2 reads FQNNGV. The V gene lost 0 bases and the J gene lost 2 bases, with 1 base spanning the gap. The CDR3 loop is CASSLENTGELFF. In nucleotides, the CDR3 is TGTGCCAGCAGCTTAGAAAACACCGGGGAGCTGTTTTTT.

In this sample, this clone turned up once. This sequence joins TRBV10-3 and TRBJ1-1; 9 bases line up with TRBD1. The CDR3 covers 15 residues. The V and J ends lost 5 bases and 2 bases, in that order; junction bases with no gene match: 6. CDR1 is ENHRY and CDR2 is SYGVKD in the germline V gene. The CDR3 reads CAISNTGGANTEAFF. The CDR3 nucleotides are TGTGCCATCAGTAACACAGGGGGCGCAAACACTGAAGCTTTCTTT.

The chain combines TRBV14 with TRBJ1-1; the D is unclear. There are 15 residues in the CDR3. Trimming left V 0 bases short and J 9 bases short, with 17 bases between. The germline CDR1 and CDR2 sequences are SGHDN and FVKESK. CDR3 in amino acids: CASSQDAVQAKKAFF. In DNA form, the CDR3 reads TGTGCCAGCAGCCAAGATGCGGTCCAGGCGAAGAAAGCTTTCTTT.

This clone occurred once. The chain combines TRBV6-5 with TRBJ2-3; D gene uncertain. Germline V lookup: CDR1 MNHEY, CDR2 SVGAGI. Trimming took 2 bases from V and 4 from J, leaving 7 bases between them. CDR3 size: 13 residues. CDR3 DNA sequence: TGTGCCAGCAGTTACAACGTTGCAGATACGCAGTATTTT. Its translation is CASSYNVADTQYF.

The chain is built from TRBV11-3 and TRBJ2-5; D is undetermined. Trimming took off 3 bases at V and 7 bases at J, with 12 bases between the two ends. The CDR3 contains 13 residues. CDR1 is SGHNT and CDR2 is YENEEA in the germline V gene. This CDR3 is CASSFRGDGTQYF. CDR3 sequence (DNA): TGTGCCAGCAGCTTTAGAGGAGATGGGACCCAGTACTTC.

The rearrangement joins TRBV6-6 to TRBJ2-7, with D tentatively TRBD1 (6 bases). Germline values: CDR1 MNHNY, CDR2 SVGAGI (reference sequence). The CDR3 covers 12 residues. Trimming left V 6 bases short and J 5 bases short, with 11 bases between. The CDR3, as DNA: TGTGCCAGCAGCTGGACAGCGAACGAGCAGTACTTC. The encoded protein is CASSWTANEQYF.

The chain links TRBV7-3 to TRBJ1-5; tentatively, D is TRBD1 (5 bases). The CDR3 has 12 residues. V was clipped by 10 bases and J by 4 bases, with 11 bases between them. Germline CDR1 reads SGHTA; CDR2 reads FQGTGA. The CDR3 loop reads CATDSYNQPQHF. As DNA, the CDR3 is TGTGCCACAGACAGTTATAATCAGCCCCAGCATTTT.

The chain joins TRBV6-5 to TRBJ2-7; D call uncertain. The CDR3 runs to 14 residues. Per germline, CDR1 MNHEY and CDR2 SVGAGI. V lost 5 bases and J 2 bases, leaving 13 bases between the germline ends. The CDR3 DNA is TGTGCCAGCAGTGAAAGGGCAGCCACCTACGAGCAGTACTTC. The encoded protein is CASSERAATYEQYF.

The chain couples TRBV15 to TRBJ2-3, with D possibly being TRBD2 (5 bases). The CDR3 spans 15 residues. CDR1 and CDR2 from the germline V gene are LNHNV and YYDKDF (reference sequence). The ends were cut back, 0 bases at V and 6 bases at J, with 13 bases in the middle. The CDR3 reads CATSRESGRWDTQYF. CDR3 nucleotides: TGTGCCACCAGCAGAGAGAGCGGCCGATGGGATACGCAGTATTTT. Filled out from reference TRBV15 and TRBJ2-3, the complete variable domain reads DAMVIQNPRYQVTQFGKPVTLSCSQTLNHNVMYWYQQKSSQAPKLLFHYYDKDFNNEADTPDNFQSRRPNTSFCFLDIRSPGLGDTAMYLCATSRESGRWDTQYFGPGTRLTVL.

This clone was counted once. The CDR3: CASSLPNQPQHF. The CDR3 DNA is TGTGCCAGCAGCTTACCCAATCAGCCCCAGCATTTT. The J gene is TRBJ1-5, the V gene TRBV7-8; no firm D call. This CDR3 has 12 residues. The germline CDR1 and CDR2 sequences are SGHVS and FQNEAQ. Trimming shortened V by 2 bases and J by 3 bases, and 2 bases separated the two germline ends.

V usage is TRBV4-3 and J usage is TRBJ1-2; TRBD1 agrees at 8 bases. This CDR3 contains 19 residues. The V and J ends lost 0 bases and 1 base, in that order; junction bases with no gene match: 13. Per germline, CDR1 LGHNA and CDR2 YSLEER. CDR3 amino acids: CASSQEDSGGTGINYGYTF. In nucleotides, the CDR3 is TGCGCCAGCAGCCAAGAAGATAGCGGGGGGACAGGTATTAACTATGGCTACACCTTC.

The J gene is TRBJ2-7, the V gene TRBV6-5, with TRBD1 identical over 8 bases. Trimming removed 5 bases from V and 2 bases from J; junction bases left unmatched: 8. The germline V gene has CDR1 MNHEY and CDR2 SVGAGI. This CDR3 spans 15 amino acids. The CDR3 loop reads CASSHDRGPPYEQYF. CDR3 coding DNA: TGTGCCAGCAGTCACGACAGGGGCCCTCCCTACGAGCAGTACTTC.

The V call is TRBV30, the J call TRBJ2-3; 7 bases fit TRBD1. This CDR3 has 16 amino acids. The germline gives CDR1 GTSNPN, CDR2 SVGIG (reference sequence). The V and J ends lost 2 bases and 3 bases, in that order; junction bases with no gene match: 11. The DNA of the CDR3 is TGTGCCTGGAGTAGGACAGGCCCTAGAGGAACAGATACGCAGTATTTT. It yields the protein CAWSRTGPRGTDTQYF.

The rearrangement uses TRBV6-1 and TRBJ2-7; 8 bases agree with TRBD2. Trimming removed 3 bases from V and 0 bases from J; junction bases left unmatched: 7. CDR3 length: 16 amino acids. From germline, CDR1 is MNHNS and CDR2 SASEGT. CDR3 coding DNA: TGTGCCAGCAGTGATGGCGGGAGGCTCAGCTCCTACGAGCAGTACTTC. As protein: CASSDGGRLSSYEQYF.

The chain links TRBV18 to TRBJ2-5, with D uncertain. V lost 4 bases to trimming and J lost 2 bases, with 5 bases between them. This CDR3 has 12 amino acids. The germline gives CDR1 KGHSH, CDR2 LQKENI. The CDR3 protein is CASSHYQETQYF. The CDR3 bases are TGTGCCAGCTCACACTATCAAGAGACCCAGTACTTC.

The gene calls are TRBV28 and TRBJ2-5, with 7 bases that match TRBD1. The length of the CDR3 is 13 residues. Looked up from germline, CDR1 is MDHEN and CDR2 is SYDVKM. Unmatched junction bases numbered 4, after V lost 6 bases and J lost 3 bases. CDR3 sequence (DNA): TGTGCCAGCAGATTAGGGGGCGAAGAGACCCAGTACTTC. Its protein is CASRLGGEETQYF. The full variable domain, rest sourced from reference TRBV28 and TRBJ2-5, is DVKVTQSSRYLVKRTGEKVFLECVQDMDHENMFWYRQDPGLGLRLIYFSYDVKMKEKGDIPEGYSVSREKKERFSLILESASTNQTSMYLCASRLGGEETQYFGPGTRLLVL.